This paragraph covers one T cell receptor (beta chain) sequence. In the source study's methods: Cell counts per sample came from amplifying reference gene primers. Profiled with immunoSEQ multiplex PCR; TCRdb holds only in-frame clones, not every one. The V and J calls and the clone size are those of that table, but D and trimming were determined from the DNA. The table shows 200,000 to 300,000 clones, with approximately 86% occurring only once. The entry originates in a study of blood T cell repertoires in COVID-19. Study summary: Researchers got acute and convalescent COVID-19 samples from the United States, Italy and Spain. T cells, B-cell-depleted T cells, or PBMCs provided the cDNA or gDNA that served as material.

Germline CDR1 is SGHRS and CDR2 is YFSETQ. There are 15 residues in the CDR3. J gave up 5 bases and V 0 bases, and 5 bases lay outside the gene matches. This chain links TRBV5-1 with TRBJ2-1; 7 bases line up with TRBD2. Sequencing was performed on peripheral blood. The TCR sequence derives from a young man with active or convalescent COVID-19. The CDR3 DNA reads as TGCGCCAGCAGCTTGGAGACGGGGGGACACAATGAGCAGTTCTTC. It translates to CASSLETGGHNEQFF. The whole variable domain, remainder taken from reference TRBV5-1 and TRBJ2-1, is KAGVTQTPRYLIKTRGQQVTLSCSPISGHRSVSWYQQTPGQGLQFLFEYFSETQRNKGNFPGRFSGRQFSNSRSEMNVSTLELGDSALYLCASSLETGGHNEQFFGPGTRLTVL.